The T cell receptor (beta chain) under discussion was sequenced for a study of post-analysis software for immune sequencing data. Whole-study findings and limits: A few TRBV segments appeared more often in patients than in controls, and TRBV5-6, TRBV5-1 and TRBV20-1 were among these.

Only a few counts were recorded for this clonotype. The target antigen is unknown. The CDR3 runs to 12 residues. Unmatched junction bases numbered 3, after V lost 2 bases and J lost 9 bases. Germline assignment: CDR1 SGHRS and CDR2 YFSETQ. Incorporated into the TCR beta cDNA libraries were unique molecular identifiers, which served to reduce PCR and sequencing biases. MiXCR, run by TCRdb on the PCR reads, gives a single entry per CDR3 protein. The repertoire holds roughly 570,000 distinct CDR3 sequences, with roughly 34% as singletons. The clonotype was recovered from a girl younger than 18 with multiple sclerosis. The specimen sequenced was blood. V is TRBV5-1 and J is TRBJ1-2; TRBD1 matches 8 bases. The CDR3 DNA is TGCGCCAGCAGCTTCGGACAGGGCAGCTACACCTTC. Encoded protein: CASSFGQGSYTF.